This entry features one T cell receptor (beta chain) sequence. CDR1 and CDR2 (germline): DFQATT, SNEGSKA (reference sequence). This CDR3 has 13 amino acids. Trimming took 3 bases from V and 8 from J; bases not matched to a gene: 10. Via MiXCR, TCRdb re-called the RACE reads, giving one row per CDR3 protein. The profile covers tens of thousands of distinct CDR3 sequences, with over 9.5% appearing a single time and over 15% taken by the ten largest. Time point reported: patch test 3, about 24 weeks after DPC sensitization. Treatment: therapeutic diphenylcyclopropenone sensitization with weekly scalp DPC. These data originate in a study of human T cells and chemical hapten exposure. The overall study: Patches with 0.01% DPC went on the upper back, and the tests were read at 6 days.

This chain links TRBV20-1 with TRBJ2-7, with 7 bases identical to TRBD2. Sample: whole blood, taken in connection with sensitization to the hapten diphenylcyclopropenone (DPC). This receptor was taken from a woman in her 40s with alopecia areata. Some clones in this sample may be carry-over from other donors' samples. The CDR3 DNA reads TGCAGTGCTAGCCCGGACGGGGGGATCCAGCAGTACTTC. Translating it yields CSASPDGGIQQYF.